This is a list of T cell receptor beta chains from one sample in a study of blood T cell repertoires in COVID-19. Assay: immunoSEQ multiplex PCR; the TCRdb copy retains only in-frame clones and omits some. The data show approximately 54,000 clones, more than 80% seen once. Material: peripheral blood. All receptors come from a woman in her fifties or sixties with acute or convalescent COVID-19. CDR3s include the opening cysteine and the closing phenylalanine or tryptophan. Some rows have no size entry. The others give once, few or many, or a class for an expanded clone.

>few|TRBV27
CASTGLGSYEQYF
>few|TRBV24-1
CATQGTGGNIQYF
>-|TRBV27
CASSLLAGANTEAFF
>-|TRBV24-1
CATFKRPHRGRNYGYTF
>-|TRBV5-1
CASSRANYGYTF
>few|TRBV3-1/TRBV3-2
CASSQDFGSYNEQFF
>few|TRBV5-6
CASSLQGGPYNEQFF
>-|TRBV5-5
CASSFGGSGGQETQYF
>-|TRBV6-5
CASAGLNTGELFF
>-|TRBV6-1
CASGRDYGYTF
>-|TRBV29-1
CSVVLSGGYNEQFF
>-|TRBV18
CASSPIANTGELFF
>-|TRBV12-3/TRBV12-4
CASSRGTGYGYTF
>once|TRBV5-1
CASSLGAGGDNEQFF
>-|TRBV10-3
CATRDRSYEQYF
>-|TRBV5-1
CASSNTGTRVPGELFF
>-|TRBV25-1
CASSGGGQGYGYTF
>-|TRBV11-2
CASSFGDSPLHF
>-|TRBV5-6
CASSLWFKGLEDGEQYF
>-|TRBV6-5
CASSSFGAGGYNEQFF
>-|TRBV28
CASSQRSSYEQYF
>few|TRBV7-8
CASNPLTGVRNTEAFF
>-|TRBV20-1
CRRGGPQPQHF
>-|TRBV28
CASSSLTGGLDEQFF
>-|TRBV3-1/TRBV3-2
CASSPRETGELFF
>-|TRBV6-2/TRBV6-3
CASSYKGRGTEAFF
>-|TRBV5-4
CASSRNRGRETQYF
>-|TRBV3-1/TRBV3-2
CASSQEVTGRSSGNTIYF
>-|TRBV7-3
CASSLMPGTGELFF
>-|TRBV18
CASSPGQNYGYTF
>-|TRBV6-1
CASSEARGTPNTEAFF
>once|TRBV3-1/TRBV3-2
CASREGDSPLHF
>-|TRBV2
CASSEVAGGSNTQYF
>few|TRBV7-3
CASRPGQGGTDTQYF
>-|TRBV5-1
CASSSEGRDIQYF
>-|TRBV5-1
CASSLGQGAGTDTQYF
>once|TRBV6-4
CASRGQGADSPLHF